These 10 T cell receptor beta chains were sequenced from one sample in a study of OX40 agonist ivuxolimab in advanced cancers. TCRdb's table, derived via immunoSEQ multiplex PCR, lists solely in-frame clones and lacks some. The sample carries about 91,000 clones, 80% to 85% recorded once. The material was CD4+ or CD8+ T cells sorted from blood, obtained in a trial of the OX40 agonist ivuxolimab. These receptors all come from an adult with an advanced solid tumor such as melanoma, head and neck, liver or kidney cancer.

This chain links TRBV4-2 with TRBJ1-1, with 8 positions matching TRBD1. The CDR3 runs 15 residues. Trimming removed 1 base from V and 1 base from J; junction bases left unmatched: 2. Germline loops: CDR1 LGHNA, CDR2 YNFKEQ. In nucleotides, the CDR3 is TGTGCCAGCAGCCAAGCCGGACAGGGGAACACTGAAGCTTTCTTT. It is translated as CASSQAGQGNTEAFF.

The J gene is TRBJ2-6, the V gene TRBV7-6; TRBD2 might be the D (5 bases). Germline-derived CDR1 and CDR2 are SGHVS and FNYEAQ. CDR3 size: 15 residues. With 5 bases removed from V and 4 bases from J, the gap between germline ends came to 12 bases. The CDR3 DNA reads TGTGCCAGCAGCGGCCCGGGGAGCGGGGCCAACGTCCTGACTTTC. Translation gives CASSGPGSGANVLTF.

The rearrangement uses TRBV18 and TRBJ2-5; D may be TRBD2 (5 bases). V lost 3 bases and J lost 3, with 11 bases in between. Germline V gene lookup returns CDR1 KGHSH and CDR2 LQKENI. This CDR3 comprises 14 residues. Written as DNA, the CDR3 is TGTGCCAGCTCACCTGAGACGGGGAAAGAGACCCAGTACTTC. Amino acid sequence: CASSPETGKETQYF.

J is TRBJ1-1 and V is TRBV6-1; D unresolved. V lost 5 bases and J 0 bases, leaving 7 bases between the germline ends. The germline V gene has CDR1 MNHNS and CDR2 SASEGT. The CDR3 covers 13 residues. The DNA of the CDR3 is TGTGCCAGCAGTCGGACGGTGAACACTGAAGCTTTCTTT. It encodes CASSRTVNTEAFF.

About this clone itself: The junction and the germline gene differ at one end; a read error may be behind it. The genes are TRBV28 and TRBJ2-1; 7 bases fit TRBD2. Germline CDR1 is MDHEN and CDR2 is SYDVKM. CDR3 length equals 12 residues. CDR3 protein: CASSFPERLALF. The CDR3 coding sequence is TGTGCCAGCAGCTTCCCCGAGCGACTAGCCCTCTTC.

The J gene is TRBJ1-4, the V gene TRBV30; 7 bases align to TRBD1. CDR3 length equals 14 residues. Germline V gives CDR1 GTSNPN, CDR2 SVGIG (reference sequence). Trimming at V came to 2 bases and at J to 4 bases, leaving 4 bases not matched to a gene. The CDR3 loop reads CAWSRGQYNEKLFF. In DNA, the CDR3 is TGTGCCTGGAGTCGGGGACAGTATAATGAAAAACTGTTTTTT. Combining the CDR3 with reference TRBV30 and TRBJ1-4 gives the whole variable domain SQTIHQWPATLVQPVGSPLSLECTVEGTSNPNLYWYRQAAGRGLQLLFYSVGIGQISSEVPQNLSASRPQDRQFILSSKKLLLSDSGFYLCAWSRGQYNEKLFFGSGTQLSVL.

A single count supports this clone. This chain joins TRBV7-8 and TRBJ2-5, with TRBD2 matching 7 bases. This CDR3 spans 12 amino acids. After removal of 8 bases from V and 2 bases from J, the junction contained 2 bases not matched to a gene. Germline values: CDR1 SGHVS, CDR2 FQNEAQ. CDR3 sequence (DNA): TGTGCCAGCGGGGGGGGTCAAGAGACCCAGTACTTC. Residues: CASGGGQETQYF.

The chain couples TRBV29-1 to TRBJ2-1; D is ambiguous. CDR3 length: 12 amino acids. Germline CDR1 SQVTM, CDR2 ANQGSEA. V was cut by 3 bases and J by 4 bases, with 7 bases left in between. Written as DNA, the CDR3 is TGCAGCGTTGATTCCAGGTACAATGAGCAGTTCTTC. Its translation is CSVDSRYNEQFF.

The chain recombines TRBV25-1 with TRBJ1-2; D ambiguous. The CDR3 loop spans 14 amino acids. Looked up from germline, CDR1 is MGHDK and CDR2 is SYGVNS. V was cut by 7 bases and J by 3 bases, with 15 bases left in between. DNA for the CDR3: TGTGCCAGCATCGCACCCGGGAGCGACTATGGCTACACCTTC. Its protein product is CASIAPGSDYGYTF.

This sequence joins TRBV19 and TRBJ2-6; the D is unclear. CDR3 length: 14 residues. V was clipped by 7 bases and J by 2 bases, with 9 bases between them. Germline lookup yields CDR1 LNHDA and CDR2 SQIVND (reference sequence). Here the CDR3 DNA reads TGTGCCAGTACGCCCCGCACTGGGGCCAACGTCCTGACTTTC. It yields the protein CASTPRTGANVLTF.